This entry concerns a single T cell receptor (beta chain). The antigen remains undetermined. The CDR3 has 15 residues. Trimming removed 0 bases at V and 5 bases at J, with 14 bases between. Germline CDR1 SGHRS, CDR2 YFSETQ. The entry originates in a study of OX40 agonist ivuxolimab in advanced cancers. Looking at the study overall: Ivuxolimab is a fully human IgG2 antibody that activates OX40 (CD134). Each dose-escalation patient presented with hepatocellular carcinoma, melanoma, renal cell or head and neck cancer. Checkpoint inhibitors had been given previously to under 50% of patients.

Regarding the study as a whole: CD8+ T cells showed, on average, more clonal expansion than CD4+ cells.

The data were produced by immunoSEQ multiplex PCR, yet TCRdb's version contains in-frame clones alone and is incomplete. The sample lists about 40,000 clones, 88% occurring once. The sequencing here drew on CD4+ or CD8+ T cells sorted from blood, taken in a trial of the OX40 agonist ivuxolimab. The J gene is TRBJ1-2, the V gene TRBV5-1; D unclear. The TCR comes from an adult with an advanced solid tumor such as melanoma, head and neck, liver or kidney cancer. The CDR3 DNA follows: TGCGCCAGCAGCTTGGAGGCCTCTCCGGCGTATGGCTACACCTTC. As protein: CASSLEASPAYGYTF.